This T cell receptor beta chain was sequenced in a study of memory B cells and T cells in multiple sclerosis (dated by TCRdb to the late 2010s). Describing the broader study: The study compared TCR beta repertoires of autoproliferating peripheral T cells with brain lesion-infiltrating T cells in multiple sclerosis patients. TCR sequencing included two multiple sclerosis patients for whom either brain lesions at autopsy or brain-infiltrating cells from biopsy were available. The paper's findings and limits, for the study overall: Because clone-set sizes varied across compartments, the counts of shared clonotypes were affected, making normalization necessary.

PBMCs were obtained by Ficoll density gradient centrifugation and kept cryopreserved until use. The immunoSEQ Platform was used to amplify TCRbeta CDR3 regions from extracted genomic DNA. Multiplex PCR, high-throughput sequencing and a vendor bioinformatics pipeline were brought together in the immunoSEQ assay. The authors' pipeline ran thus. Non-productive sequences and CDR3s under 4 amino acids long were removed, and the clonotype frequencies in each sample were recalculated. In immunoSEQ Analyzer 2.0, a clonotype counted as shared when the CDR3 amino acid, V gene and J gene sequences were identical. Repertoire overlap was normalized by dividing shared clonotype counts by the product of both clone-set sizes, with the result scaled by 1000 into arbitrary units. This is the immuneACCESS table as TCRdb keeps it, with only in-frame sequences that have V and J called. A part of the clones is gone; compared with another copy, unresolved V genes explain less than half, and the rest is unexplained. The V and J calls and clone size were taken over from that table, and D and trimming were inferred from the DNA. A total of roughly 14,000 clones appear in this sample, roughly two thirds of them only once. Jointly, the top ten make up 2.3% of the sample.

From the cysteine up to the phenylalanine, the CDR3 has a length of 15 residues. This entry keeps only the CDR3 DNA: 45 bases, framed from base 1. After removal of 8 bases from V and 2 bases from J, the junction retains 7 bases not matched to a gene. The germline V gene specifies ENHRY as CDR1 and SYGVKD as CDR2. This clone showed up just a few times. This clone's antigen is unknown. Base qualities are not at hand, and no much larger clone is one base apart. Specimen: memory (CD45RO+) CD4+ T cells from blood. The sample's cell subset or site label, decoded: CD45RO+ memory T cells sorted from peripheral blood. The V and J segments used are TRBV10-3 and TRBJ2-3, with 10 bases aligning to TRBD1. The sequence was collected from a human donor with multiple sclerosis. The nucleotides are TGTGCCATCGGGTCGGGACAGGGGACCACAGATACGCAGTATTTT. Its coded protein is CAIGSGQGTTDTQYF.